A selection of T cell receptor beta chains follows, all from one sample in a study of shared clonotypes between healthy human individuals. Using immunoSEQ multiplex PCR, the repertoire was profiled, and TCRdb retains in-frame clones only, with some absent. The data show a few hundred thousand clones, about 96% seen once. Sequencing used memory CD8+ T cells sorted from blood. The source is a man aged 30 to 39 in good health. CDR3s include the opening cysteine and the closing phenylalanine or tryptophan. The D gene is left open where the match is weak.

TRBD1	TRBJ1-4	TRBV27	CASSLYPRQGATEKLFF	TGTGCCAGCAGTCTATATCCCCGACAGGGGGCGACTGAAAAACTGTTTTTT
.	TRBJ2-1	TRBV7-8	CASSPAGSSSYNEQFF	TGTGCCAGCAGCCCAGCGGGCTCTAGCTCCTACAATGAGCAGTTCTTC
.	TRBJ2-7	TRBV25-1	CASIPKHYEQYF	TGTGCCAGCATCCCAAAACACTACGAGCAGTACTTC
.	TRBJ2-5	TRBV6-4	CASREGKETQYF	TGTGCCAGCAGGGAGGGGAAAGAGACCCAGTACTTC
.	TRBJ2-2	TRBV7-7	CASSSLPGDTGELFF	TGTGCTAGCAGCTCGCTACCCGGGGACACCGGGGAGCTGTTTTTT
.	TRBJ1-3	TRBV6-1	CASAEDQNTIYF	TGTGCCAGTGCGGAAGATCAAAACACCATATATTTT
TRBD1	TRBJ2-5	TRBV18	CASSPNSGTGVKTQYF	TGTGCCAGCTCACCAAATTCCGGGACAGGGGTTAAGACCCAGTACTTC
TRBD1	TRBJ2-7	TRBV7-9	CASSFPGQLYEQYF	TGTGCCAGCAGCTTCCCGGGACAGCTCTACGAGCAGTACTTC
.	TRBJ2-7	TRBV29-1	CSVETGPYEQYF	TGCAGCGTTGAAACAGGCCCCTACGAGCAGTACTTC
TRBD2	TRBJ2-1	TRBV5-1	CASSWTSGSGSSYNEQFF	TGCGCCAGCAGCTGGACTAGCGGGAGTGGGAGCTCCTACAATGAGCAGTTCTTC
.	TRBJ2-3	TRBV29-1	CSVGLARTTDTQYF	TGCAGCGTTGGATTAGCTAGGACCACAGATACGCAGTATTTT
TRBD1	TRBJ2-1	TRBV5-1	CASSSTGSGGNEQFF	TGCGCCAGCAGCTCAACGGGGTCAGGGGGCAATGAGCAGTTCTTC
.	TRBJ2-4	TRBV2	CASSDYLRLGYQYF	TGTGCCAGCAGTGATTATCTTAGGCTAGGATATCAGTACTTC